The clone carrying this TCR beta chain was detected once. The antigen remains undetermined. The source of the sample is a study of beta chain features in type 1 diabetes. Study details: Patient and healthy donor groups were alike in age, gender and cell yields.

The sequenced template was cDNA made from the entire isolated RNA. The repertoire was sequenced with immunoSEQ multiplex PCR; TCRdb's copy has only in-frame clones and lacks some. The table lists around 340,000 clones, roughly a fifth of them singletons. Overall study findings and caveats: These data did not resolve whether HLA type affects TCRB rearrangement.

CDR3 length equals 11 residues. V lost 5 bases and J lost 8, with 12 bases in between. CDR1 DFQATT and CDR2 SNEGSKA come from the germline V gene (reference sequence). The sequencing input was naive CD4+ T cells from blood. The sequence came from a woman aged 18 to 35 in good health. The chain is built from TRBV20-1 and TRBJ1-2, with D tentatively TRBD1 (6 bases). This chain's CDR3 is CSALGGGGYTF. In DNA, the CDR3 is TGCAGTGCTCTAGGGGGGGGCGGCTACACCTTC.